The 29 T cell receptor beta chains below all came from one sample that was sequenced in a study of blood T cell repertoires in COVID-19 (dated by TCRdb to 2019 to 2021). The method behind the library was the immunoSEQ multiplex PCR assay. In TCRdb, the immuneACCESS table is reduced to in-frame sequences with V and J assigned. These tables do not hold every clone; where another copy was compared, an unresolved V gene accounts for under half, and the others remain unexplained. This sample comprises about 86,000 clones, about 82% of them detected only once. The ten most abundant clones make up around 3% of the sample. The source material was peripheral blood. These receptors all come from a man between 50 and 59 years old with acute or convalescent COVID-19.

This chain connects TRBV5-6 to TRBJ1-3; unclear D gene. This CDR3 is built from 14 residues. The V gene's germline CDR1 is SGHDT and CDR2 YYEEEE. V was shortened by 3 bases and J by 1 base, with 8 bases between the two germline ends. The CDR3 is CASSSWESGNTIYF. The CDR3 region has the DNA TGTGCCAGCAGCTCCTGGGAGTCTGGAAACACCATATATTTT.

A remark on this clone: The same CDR3 arises from other DNA sequences in this sample as well. The chain recombines TRBV9 with TRBJ2-2; TRBD1 is a possible D gene (6 bases). CDR3 length: 15 residues. Germline CDR1 and CDR2: SGDLS and YYNGEE. The germline V and J ends were trimmed by 4 bases and 0 bases, with 10 bases remaining between them. CDR3 DNA: TGTGCCAGCAGCCCCCGGACAGCGAACACCGGGGAGCTGTTTTTT. Encoded protein: CASSPRTANTGELFF.

The chain links TRBV11-3 to TRBJ2-7; no definite D call. V shed 5 bases and J shed 2 bases, with 13 bases lying between them. Germline CDR1 and CDR2: SGHNT and YENEEA. The length of the CDR3 is 14 residues. The CDR3 nucleotides are TGTGCCAGCAGCCCAGGTGGGCCCCCCTACGAGCAGTACTTC. Its protein is CASSPGGPPYEQYF.

J is TRBJ2-5 and V is TRBV11-3, with TRBD2 matching over 7 bases. With 4 bases clipped from V and 6 bases from J, the junction kept 5 bases outside the gene matches. The length of the CDR3 is 13 residues. From germline, CDR1 is SGHNT and CDR2 YENEEA. The CDR3 coding sequence is TGTGCCAGCAGCTCCCGACTAGCCAAGACCCAGTACTTC. It translates to CASSSRLAKTQYF.

J is TRBJ2-7 and V is TRBV28, with 7 bases matching TRBD1. Trimming cost V 5 bases and J 3 bases; bases outside gene matches: 7. The germline V gene has CDR1 MDHEN and CDR2 SYDVKM. The CDR3 length is 14 residues. DNA of the CDR3: TGTGCCAGCAGTCCCAGAGGGGGCAACTACGAGCAGTACTTC. It encodes CASSPRGGNYEQYF. Supplemented by reference TRBV28 and TRBJ2-7, the full variable domain reads DVKVTQSSRYLVKRTGEKVFLECVQDMDHENMFWYRQDPGLGLRLIYFSYDVKMKEKGDIPEGYSVSREKKERFSLILESASTNQTSMYLCASSPRGGNYEQYFGPGTRLTVT.

This clone has only one observation. The chain recombines TRBV10-3 with TRBJ2-1; tentative D call: TRBD2 (5 bases). CDR1 ENHRY and CDR2 SYGVKD come from the germline V gene. Trimming left V 10 bases short and J 2 bases short, with 18 bases between. The CDR3 sequence is 15 residues long. DNA of the CDR3: TGTGCCACTCGGTGGACTGCTGGAACCTACAATGAGCAGTTCTTC. This sequence encodes CATRWTAGTYNEQFF.

This clone came up a few times. The CDR3 protein is CASSVRDTYRYGYTF. The CDR3 DNA reads TGTGCCAGCAGCGTCCGGGACACTTACCGCTATGGCTACACCTTC. The V and J genes are TRBV9 and TRBJ1-2, with a tentative D call TRBD1 (6 bases). Germline V lookup: CDR1 SGDLS, CDR2 YYNGEE. Trimming shortened V by 2 bases and J by 4 bases, and 15 bases separated the two germline ends. This CDR3 contains 15 residues.

CDR3 amino acids: CASSPRSYEQYF. DNA for the CDR3: TGTGCCAGCAGCCCTCGGTCCTACGAGCAGTACTTC. The genes are TRBV7-2 and TRBJ2-7; the D is unclear. Germline CDR1 reads SGHTA; CDR2 reads FQGNSA. The CDR3 totals 12 residues. With 5 bases removed from V and 1 base from J, the gap between germline ends came to 6 bases.

The CDR3 here is CASSMGTGGNSPLHF. The CDR3 DNA follows: TGTGCCAGTAGTATGGGGACAGGGGGAAATTCACCCCTCCACTTT. This chain uses TRBV19 with TRBJ1-6; 11 bases agree with TRBD1. Trimming took 3 bases from V and 7 from J; bases not matched to a gene: 2. In germline, CDR1 is LNHDA, CDR2 SQIVND (reference sequence). This CDR3 is built from 15 residues.

V gene TRBV18 combines with J gene TRBJ2-7; D uncertain. The CDR3 contains 13 residues. Looked up from germline, CDR1 is KGHSH and CDR2 is LQKENI. With 3 bases removed from V and 1 base from J, the gap between germline ends came to 7 bases. CDR3 DNA sequence: TGTGCCAGCTCACCGTACGAGTCCTACGAGCAGTACTTC. This encodes CASSPYESYEQYF.

This clone has a single count. The chain is built from TRBV3-1 (or the pseudogene TRBV3-2) and TRBJ2-1; D may be TRBD1 (6 bases). V lost 2 bases, J lost 1 base, and 12 bases lay in between. Germline lookup yields CDR1 LGHDT and CDR2 YNNKEL (reference sequence). This CDR3 comprises 16 residues. In nucleotides, the CDR3 is TGTGCCAGCAGCCAAACGACAAGGGGGTCCTACAATGAGCAGTTCTTC. This gives the protein CASSQTTRGSYNEQFF.

The rearrangement links TRBV6-2 or TRBV6-3 to TRBJ1-1, with D possibly being TRBD1 (6 bases). V dropped 6 bases and J dropped 1 base, with 9 bases sitting between them. The CDR3 length is 13 residues. Germline V CDR1 and CDR2: MNHEY, SVGEGT. CDR3 DNA sequence: TGTGCCAGCAGCTTACAGGGGAACACTGAAGCTTTCTTT. Translated, it gives CASSLQGNTEAFF.

This clone was counted between two and nine times. Other DNA sequences of this sample code for an identical CDR3. The chain is built from TRBV5-1 and TRBJ2-3, with 11 bases that match TRBD2. Germline assignment: CDR1 SGHRS and CDR2 YFSETQ. The CDR3 runs to 16 residues. Losses at the gene ends were 0 bases for V and 4 bases for J; bases not matched to a gene: 4. The chain's CDR3 is CASSLGLAGGSDTQYF. CDR3 coding DNA: TGCGCCAGCAGCTTGGGGCTAGCGGGAGGCTCAGATACGCAGTATTTT.

This chain links TRBV14 with TRBJ2-5; maybe TRBD1 (6 bases). From germline, CDR1 is SGHDN and CDR2 FVKESK. Trimming removed 1 base from V and 5 bases from J, with 8 bases in between. This CDR3 contains 13 residues. The CDR3 loop reads CASSQGTVETQYF. CDR3 in DNA: TGTGCCAGCAGCCAAGGGACAGTTGAGACCCAGTACTTC.

V is TRBV11-1 and J is TRBJ1-6, with TRBD1 matching 7 bases. Looked up from germline, CDR1 is SGHAT and CDR2 is FQDESV (reference sequence). The CDR3 is 14 residues long. V trimming: 5 bases; J trimming: 6 bases; junction bases outside the gene matches: 4. CDR3 sequence (DNA): TGTGCCAGCAGCCGGGGACAGCTTAATTCACCCCTCCACTTT. Protein sequence: CASSRGQLNSPLHF.

This chain joins TRBV27 and TRBJ2-2; possibly TRBD2 for D (7 bases). The CDR3 consists of 21 residues. The germline CDR1 and CDR2 sequences are MNHEY and SMNVEV (reference sequence). Trimming removed 0 bases at V and 1 base at J, with 24 bases between. In nucleotides, the CDR3 is TGTGCCAGCAGTTTATCAGGGGGTAGTCGGGACTACATAGTGAACACCGGGGAGCTGTTTTTT. Translation: CASSLSGGSRDYIVNTGELFF.

This chain connects TRBV6-2 or TRBV6-3 to TRBJ2-5; 7 positions match TRBD2. The CDR3 has 17 amino acids. The junction had 15 bases not matched to a gene; V was cut back by 4 bases and J by 4 bases. Germline V gives CDR1 MNHEY, CDR2 SVGEGT. The CDR3 region has the DNA TGTGCCAGCAGTTCCTGGGGCGTGAGGGGCGGGGGAGAGACCCAGTACTTC. It is translated as CASSSWGVRGGGETQYF.

The genes are TRBV24-1 and TRBJ2-4, with TRBD2 matching over 8 bases. Germline-derived CDR1 and CDR2 are KGHDR and SFDVKD. There are 18 residues in the CDR3. The junction had 13 bases not matched to a gene; V was cut back by 3 bases and J by 4 bases. Here the CDR3 DNA reads TGTGCCACCAGTGATCCCTGCCGGGGGGGCGTATTAAAAAACATTCAGTACTTC. This translates into CATSDPCRGGVLKNIQYF.

V usage is TRBV11-2 and J usage is TRBJ1-6, with D perhaps matching TRBD1 (6 bases). Germline-derived CDR1 and CDR2 are SGHAT and FQNNGV. This CDR3 region has 15 residues. Trimming stripped 3 bases from V and 7 bases from J, with 13 bases between. CDR3 coding DNA: TGTGCCAGCAGCTTTTTGGACAGTTCCAATTCACCCCTCCACTTT. Protein sequence: CASSFLDSSNSPLHF.

V and J are TRBV6-5 and TRBJ1-6; 10 bases are a match to TRBD1. This CDR3 is built from 15 residues. Germline-derived CDR1 and CDR2 are MNHEY and SVGAGI. After removal of 7 bases from V and 2 bases from J, the junction contained 2 bases not matched to a gene. CDR3 loop: CASTGTGAYNSPLHF. Here the CDR3 DNA reads TGTGCCAGCACTGGGACAGGGGCCTATAATTCACCCCTCCACTTT.

This clone has just a few counts. This rearrangement joins TRBV4-3 to TRBJ2-2; tentatively, D is TRBD1 (6 bases). Deletions cut 4 bases from V and 2 bases from J, with 8 bases between. From germline, CDR1 is LGHNA and CDR2 YSLEER. The CDR3 is 14 residues long. The CDR3 protein is CASSRTANTGELFF. For the CDR3, the DNA is TGCGCCAGCAGCCGGACAGCAAACACCGGGGAGCTGTTTTTT.

The chain joins TRBV6-4 to TRBJ2-1; 8 bases are shared with TRBD2. The CDR3 spans 16 residues. The germline V gene encodes CDR1 MRHNA and CDR2 SNTAGT. J was trimmed by 4 bases and V by 8 bases; bases with no gene match: 13. For the CDR3, the DNA is TGTGCCAGCCCTTTCAGGGGCGGGAGGATATACAATGAGCAGTTCTTC. This encodes CASPFRGGRIYNEQFF.

The V gene is TRBV12-3 or TRBV12-4, the J gene TRBJ2-5; TRBD2 aligns across 10 bases. The CDR3 contains 13 residues. The junction had 3 bases not matched to a gene; V was cut back by 4 bases and J by 7 bases. The CDR3 spells CASSSLAGGTQYF. For the CDR3, the DNA is TGTGCCAGCAGTTCTTTAGCGGGAGGGACCCAGTACTTC.

This clone was counted only a few times. This chain links TRBV27 with TRBJ1-6; tentatively, D is TRBD1 (6 bases). The germline CDR1 and CDR2 sequences are MNHEY and SMNVEV (reference sequence). The CDR3 spans 14 residues. Trimming left V 4 bases short and J 6 bases short, with 10 bases between. This chain's CDR3 is CASSWDMFNSPLHF. As DNA, the CDR3 is TGTGCCAGCAGTTGGGACATGTTTAATTCACCCCTCCACTTT.

The CDR3 DNA is TGTGCCAGCAGCACCCGGGGGGGGGTCACTGAAGCTTTCTTT. Encoded protein: CASSTRGGVTEAFF. The rearrangement joins TRBV11-2 to TRBJ1-1; a possible D gene is TRBD1 (5 bases). The CDR3 covers 14 residues. Germline V CDR1 and CDR2: SGHAT, FQNNGV. V was clipped by 5 bases and J by 4 bases, with 14 bases between them.

The CDR3 sequence: CASTQDDRGRETQYF. The CDR3 bases are TGTGCCAGCACTCAAGACGACAGGGGCCGAGAGACCCAGTACTTC. This chain links TRBV6-5 with TRBJ2-5, with 8 nucleotides matching TRBD1. The germline V gene encodes CDR1 MNHEY and CDR2 SVGAGI. The CDR3 extends over 15 amino acids. With 7 bases clipped from V and 4 bases from J, the junction kept 11 bases outside the gene matches.

V usage is TRBV19 and J usage is TRBJ2-3; D is uncertain. Germline assignment: CDR1 LNHDA and CDR2 SQIVND (reference sequence). V was shortened by 4 bases and J by 6 bases, with 11 bases between the two germline ends. CDR3 length equals 13 residues. The CDR3: CASSTWAADTQYF. CDR3 sequence (DNA): TGTGCCAGTAGTACTTGGGCTGCGGATACGCAGTATTTT.

Note on this clone: At one of its ends the junction is not consistent with the germline gene, which may arise from a read error. This rearrangement joins TRBV7-2 to TRBJ1-1, with 8 positions matching TRBD1. This CDR3 spans 16 amino acids. CDR1 is SGHTA and CDR2 is FQGNSA in the germline V gene. CDR3 sequence: CASSVAGGAVNTEAFF. The CDR3 DNA is TGTGCCAGCAGCGTAGCAGGGGGCGCGGTGAACACTGAAGCTTTCTTT.

The chain has TRBV21-1 and TRBJ2-7; the table's D call of TRBD1 was not tested on the DNA. TRBV21-1 corresponds to a pseudogene. This CDR3 contains 15 residues. The CDR3 sequence: CASSKTQRHFDEQYF. CDR3 nucleotide sequence: TGTGCCAGCAGCAAAACCCAAAGACATTTTGACGAGCAGTACTTC.